This T cell receptor (beta chain) derives from a study of cytomegalovirus exposure and HLA in healthy donors. Findings and limits, study-wide: The productive fraction for most TCR beta V segments was about 87% or about 30% in an earlier analysis.

PCR was performed using 60 Vbeta and 13 Jbeta primers. The table came from immunoSEQ multiplex PCR; TCRdb's copy has only in-frame clones and leaves some out. In the table there are about 83,000 clones, about four fifths of which are singletons. As for this clone: Its antigen is currently unknown.

The J segment lost 0 bases and the V segment lost 1 base, leaving 3 bases of the junction unmatched. The germline gives CDR1 SEHNR, CDR2 FQNEAQ (reference sequence). This CDR3 comprises 15 residues. The receptor was isolated from a man aged 18 to 35 in good health and CMV-seropositive. The sequenced sample was PBMCs. The chain recombines TRBV7-9 with TRBJ2-7; 7 bases agree with TRBD1. This chain's CDR3 is CASSLVDRNSYEQYF. The CDR3 nucleotides read TGTGCCAGCAGCTTAGTGGACAGGAACTCCTACGAGCAGTACTTC.